The 16 T cell receptor beta chains reported below all come from one sample, sequenced in a study of blood T cell repertoires in COVID-19. TCRdb keeps only in-frame clones here, not all; method: immunoSEQ multiplex PCR. The data show about 130,000 clones, less than 90% seen once. Sequences were obtained from peripheral blood. The receptors here all came from a man older than 75 with active or convalescent COVID-19.

V gene TRBV6-4 combines with J gene TRBJ1-1; 7 bases align to TRBD1. V lost 5 bases to trimming and J lost 4 bases; unmatched junction nucleotides: 7. The germline V gene has CDR1 MRHNA and CDR2 SNTAGT. The CDR3 extends over 14 amino acids. The CDR3 bases are TGTGCCAGCAGTCCCCGACAGGGCGTCACTGAAGCTTTCTTT. It encodes CASSPRQGVTEAFF.

The CDR3 region is CASSIAGQGLISNQPQHF. The CDR3, as DNA: TGTGCCAGTAGTATAGCGGGACAGGGACTGATTAGCAATCAGCCCCAGCATTTT. This chain uses TRBV19 with TRBJ1-5, with 9 nucleotides matching TRBD1. The CDR3 loop spans 18 amino acids. The V segment lost 1 base and the J segment 0 bases; nucleotides outside the gene matches: 7. In germline, CDR1 is LNHDA, CDR2 SQIVND (reference sequence).

This sequence joins TRBV4-1 and TRBJ1-5; the match to TRBD1 covers 8 bases. This CDR3 comprises 15 residues. After removal of 0 bases from V and 7 bases from J, the junction contained 5 bases not matched to a gene. Germline values: CDR1 MGHRA, CDR2 YSYEKL. The CDR3 DNA reads TGCGCCAGCAGCCAAGACGGACAGGGAAGCCAGCCCCAGCATTTT. Amino acids: CASSQDGQGSQPQHF.

The count of this clone is one. A junction end diverges from the germline sequence, so it may reflect a read error. The rearrangement uses TRBV19 and TRBJ2-5, with a possible D match to TRBD2 (6 bases). The germline CDR1 and CDR2 sequences are LNHDA and SQIVND (reference sequence). The CDR3 extends over 16 amino acids. The CDR3 DNA is TGTGCCAGTAGTATCGGCGCGGCGGGATACCAGGAGACCCAGTACTTC. It codes for CASSIGAAGYQETQYF.

The chain recombines TRBV2 with TRBJ1-2; D gene unclear. Per the germline V gene, CDR1 is SNHLY and CDR2 is FYNNEI. Deletions cut 1 base from V and 2 bases from J, with 8 bases between. This CDR3 has 14 amino acids. The CDR3 is CASSEGSLNYGYTF. CDR3 coding DNA: TGTGCCAGCAGTGAAGGTTCGTTAAACTATGGCTACACCTTC.

The chain employs TRBV28 and TRBJ1-3, with D maybe TRBD1 (5 bases). The V end lost 2 bases, the J end lost 1 base, and 9 bases lay between the germline ends. This CDR3 contains 15 residues. CDR1 is MDHEN and CDR2 is SYDVKM in the germline V gene. CDR3 protein: CASSLVGASGNTIYF. In nucleotides, the CDR3 is TGTGCCAGCAGTTTAGTTGGGGCATCTGGAAACACCATATATTTT. The entire variable domain, with the rest obtained from reference TRBV28 and TRBJ1-3, is as follows: DVKVTQSSRYLVKRTGEKVFLECVQDMDHENMFWYRQDPGLGLRLIYFSYDVKMKEKGDIPEGYSVSREKKERFSLILESASTNQTSMYLCASSLVGASGNTIYFGEGSWLTVV.

This chain uses TRBV9 with TRBJ1-2; maybe TRBD1 (6 bases). V was cut by 3 bases and J by 6 bases, with 15 bases left in between. Germline V gene lookup returns CDR1 SGDLS and CDR2 YYNGEE. The CDR3 spans 14 residues. CDR3: CASSAQGVVNGYTF. Written as DNA, the CDR3 is TGTGCCAGCAGCGCACAGGGAGTGGTGAATGGCTACACCTTC.

About this clone: The same CDR3 also results from other DNA sequences found in this sample. The gene calls are TRBV2 and TRBJ1-2; D remains ambiguous. Germline CDR1 is SNHLY and CDR2 is FYNNEI. There are 11 residues in the CDR3. V gave up 5 bases and J gave up 3 bases, with 4 bases separating them. The CDR3 bases are TGTGCCAGCAGTCCGGACTATGGCTACACCTTC. Amino acids: CASSPDYGYTF.

The genes are TRBV28 and TRBJ1-4, with 7 bases matching TRBD1. The CDR3 sequence is 15 residues long. Germline V gives CDR1 MDHEN, CDR2 SYDVKM. J lost 5 bases, V lost 2 bases, and 5 bases had no gene match. CDR3 residues: CASSLSGRGNEKLFF. In DNA form, the CDR3 reads TGTGCCAGCAGTTTAAGCGGCAGGGGGAATGAAAAACTGTTTTTT.

This clone was found once. CDR3 nucleotides: TGTGCCAGCAGCCAAGAGGACAGTTCAGGGGGCTACACCTTC. It yields the protein CASSQEDSSGGYTF. The chain carries TRBV6-4 and TRBJ1-2; weak D call: TRBD1 (6 bases). Trimming shortened V by 6 bases and J by 8 bases, and 19 bases separated the two germline ends. The CDR3 loop spans 14 amino acids. In germline, CDR1 is MRHNA, CDR2 SNTAGT.

The genes are TRBV5-1 and TRBJ2-7, with D tentatively TRBD1 (6 bases). V was shortened by 4 bases and J by 1 base, with 18 bases between the two germline ends. CDR1 SGHRS and CDR2 YFSETQ come from the germline V gene. CDR3 length: 16 amino acids. CDR3 in amino acids: CASSPMDRIGSYEQYF. The CDR3 DNA reads as TGCGCCAGCAGCCCCATGGACAGAATAGGTTCCTACGAGCAGTACTTC.

V usage is TRBV7-2 and J usage is TRBJ1-6; 11 bases are a match to TRBD1. Germline CDR1 is SGHTA and CDR2 is FQGNSA. The junction had 4 bases not matched to a gene; V was cut back by 6 bases and J by 6 bases. The CDR3 runs 15 residues. CDR3 residues: CASRTGTGGNSPLHF. CDR3 coding DNA: TGTGCCAGCAGAACCGGGACAGGGGGTAATTCACCCCTCCACTTT.

J is TRBJ1-4 and V is TRBV5-1; no clear D gene. CDR1 and CDR2 (germline): SGHRS, YFSETQ. This CDR3 has 13 residues. V shed 4 bases and J shed 3 bases, with 7 bases lying between them. CDR3 amino acids: CASSPRSNEKLFF. The CDR3 region has the DNA TGCGCCAGCAGCCCCCGGTCTAATGAAAAACTGTTTTTT.

V is TRBV11-1 and J is TRBJ1-1; D perhaps matches TRBD1 (5 bases). Trimming removed 5 bases at V and 10 bases at J, with 17 bases between. CDR3 length: 13 residues. In germline, CDR1 is SGHAT, CDR2 FQDESV (reference sequence). The CDR3 coding sequence is TGTGCCAGCAGCACCAACAGGCAGCGGGCAGCTTTCTTT. It yields the protein CASSTNRQRAAFF.

A few counts support this clone. V is TRBV11-2 and J is TRBJ2-7, with D possibly being TRBD1 (6 bases). Germline CDR1 SGHAT, CDR2 FQNNGV. This CDR3 comprises 15 residues. Trimming cost V 6 bases and J 2 bases, with 17 bases left between them. The DNA of the CDR3 is TGTGCCAGCAGATTTTCCCGGGACAAGGCCTACGAGCAGTACTTC. It specifies CASRFSRDKAYEQYF.

The rearrangement uses TRBV6-5 and TRBJ2-1, with D tentatively TRBD2 (5 bases). CDR1 MNHEY and CDR2 SVGAGI come from the germline V gene. V was pared by 6 bases and J by 0 bases, with 12 bases between. This CDR3 contains 15 residues. CDR3 loop: CASRETGSSYNEQFF. CDR3 sequence (DNA): TGTGCCAGCAGGGAGACGGGGAGCTCCTACAATGAGCAGTTCTTC.